These T cell receptor beta chains were read from a single sample in a study of OX40 agonist ivuxolimab in advanced cancers. TCRdb's table, derived via immunoSEQ multiplex PCR, lists solely in-frame clones and lacks some. Found here are about 93,000 clones, roughly nine tenths of them singletons; the top ten hold around 0.5%. Source: CD4+ or CD8+ T cells sorted from blood, taken in a trial of the OX40 agonist ivuxolimab. Every receptor here comes from an adult with an advanced solid tumor such as melanoma, head and neck, liver or kidney cancer. CDR3s include the opening cysteine and the closing phenylalanine or tryptophan. The D gene is left open where the match is weak. Only part of the rows carry a size: once, few, many, or a class if the clone is expanded.

J gene,V gene,clone size,D gene,CDR3 protein,CDR3 DNA
TRBJ1-1,TRBV2,-,TRBD1,CASSNRDREAFF,TGTGCCAGCAGCAACCGGGACAGAGAAGCTTTCTTT
TRBJ1-4,TRBV5-1,-,-,CASSLRDNEKLFF,TGCGCCAGCAGCCTCCGGGACAATGAGAAACTGTTTTTT
TRBJ2-7,TRBV10-3,-,TRBD2,CAISRSGGRDEQYF,TGTGCCATCAGTCGTTCGGGCGGGAGGGATGAGCAGTACTTC
TRBJ1-3,TRBV9,-,-,CASSHPAGSGNTIYF,TGTGCCAGCAGCCATCCGGCAGGATCTGGAAACACCATATATTTT
TRBJ2-1,TRBV10-1,-,-,CASSESGLRSSYNEQFF,TGCGCCAGCAGTGAGTCGGGCCTCCGGAGCTCCTACAATGAGCAGTTCTTC
TRBJ1-6,TRBV12-2,once,-,CASRSVGVIVGSPLHF,TGTGCAAGTCGCTCAGTAGGGGTAATCGTCGGCTCACCCCTCCACTTT
TRBJ1-1,TRBV19,-,-,CASSADGGNTEAFF,TGTGCCAGTAGTGCGGACGGGGGAAACACTGAAGCTTTCTTT
TRBJ2-3,TRBV28,-,TRBD2,CASSLLGSGGTDTQYF,TGTGCCAGCAGCTTACTAGGTAGCGGGGGCACAGATACGCAGTATTTT
TRBJ2-5,TRBV5-8,-,TRBD1,CASRLTGGSQETQYF,TGTGCCAGCAGATTGACAGGGGGCTCCCAAGAGACCCAGTACTTC
TRBJ2-2,TRBV11-2,-,-,CASSLAGWGELFF,TGTGCCAGCAGCTTAGCAGGGTGGGGGGAGCTGTTTTTT
TRBJ2-3,TRBV4-1,-,TRBD2,CASSQDGGTSESSTDTQYF,TGCGCCAGCAGCCAAGATGGGGGTACTAGCGAGTCTAGCACAGATACGCAGTATTTT
TRBJ2-7,TRBV11-2,once,TRBD2,CASSLIAGGHPSGEQYF,TGTGCCAGCAGCTTAATAGCGGGGGGACACCCTAGTGGTGAGCAGTACTTC
TRBJ2-7,TRBV27,-,TRBD2,CASRIPGGTPSF,TGTGCCAGCAGAATCCCGGGGGGGACACCAAGCTTC
TRBJ1-3,TRBV5-1,-,-,CASSPGQPGNTIYF,TGCGCCAGCAGCCCAGGGCAACCTGGAAACACCATATATTTT
TRBJ1-5,TRBV19,-,-,CASSIEGHSNQPQHF,TGTGCCAGTAGTATTGAAGGCCATAGCAATCAGCCCCAGCATTTT
TRBJ2-7,TRBV6-5,-,-,CASIPRLTTYEQYF,TGTGCCAGCATACCCCGACTAACCACCTACGAGCAGTACTTC
TRBJ1-1,TRBV6-5,-,-,CASSYVGFEAFF,TGTGCCAGCAGTTACGTTGGGTTTGAAGCTTTCTTT
TRBJ1-1,TRBV6-5,-,-,CASNNRATEAFF,TGTGCCAGTAATAACAGGGCCACTGAAGCTTTCTTT
TRBJ2-7,TRBV2,-,-,CARAGLSSYEQYF,TGTGCCAGGGCCGGCCTTAGCTCCTACGAGCAGTACTTC
TRBJ1-5,TRBV28,-,-,CASLESNQPQHF,TGTGCCAGCTTGGAAAGCAATCAGCCCCAGCATTTT
TRBJ1-3,TRBV21-1,-,-,CASSSKGYKSSGNTIYF,TGTGCCAGCAGCAGTAAAGGGTATAAGAGCTCTGGAAACACCATATATTTT
TRBJ2-5,TRBV6-6,-,-,CASSYSGGRGETQYF,TGTGCCAGCAGTTACTCGGGGGGGCGCGGAGAGACCCAGTACTTC
TRBJ1-1,TRBV10-3,-,-,CAISLAPTGMNTEAFF,TGTGCCATCAGTCTCGCCCCGACAGGAATGAACACTGAAGCTTTCTTT
TRBJ1-2,TRBV30,-,TRBD1,CAWRGGFYGYTF,TGTGCCTGGAGAGGGGGCTTCTATGGCTACACCTTC
TRBJ2-3,TRBV30,-,TRBD2,CALQRGVSTDTQYF,TGTGCCCTACAGCGGGGGGTCAGCACAGATACGCAGTATTTT
TRBJ2-7,TRBV5-8,-,TRBD2,CASSWTSYEQYF,TGTGCCAGCAGCTGGACTAGCTACGAGCAGTACTTC
TRBJ2-3,TRBV30,-,-,CAWKEADTQYF,TGTGCCTGGAAGGAAGCAGATACGCAGTATTTT
TRBJ2-4,TRBV10-3,-,-,CATQGGMAKNIQYF,TGTGCCACCCAGGGAGGAATGGCCAAAAACATTCAGTACTTC
TRBJ2-2,TRBV7-6,-,-,CASSLQITNTGELFF,TGTGCCAGCAGCTTACAGATTACGAACACCGGGGAGCTGTTTTTT
TRBJ1-1,TRBV2,-,-,CASGGGLGTEAFF,TGTGCCAGCGGGGGGGGGCTTGGCACTGAAGCTTTCTTT
TRBJ2-4,TRBV5-1,-,-,CASSLAVDGLAKNIQYF,TGCGCCAGCAGCTTGGCGGTTGACGGATTAGCCAAAAACATTCAGTACTTC
TRBJ2-3,TRBV5-1,-,TRBD2,CASTGRAGTDTQYF,TGCGCCAGCACAGGGAGGGCCGGCACAGATACGCAGTATTTT
TRBJ1-6,TRBV27,-,-,CASSLSGAEYNSPLHF,TGTGCCAGCAGTTTATCCGGGGCTGAGTATAATTCACCCCTCCACTTT
TRBJ1-2,TRBV5-5,-,TRBD1,CASSGTGGFYGYTF,TGTGCCAGCAGCGGGACAGGGGGGTTCTATGGCTACACCTTC
TRBJ2-3,TRBV6-1,-,-,CASSRSTDTQYF,TGTGCCAGCAGTCGGAGCACAGATACGCAGTATTTT
TRBJ1-5,TRBV6-6,few,TRBD1,CASRQTGDNQPQHF,TGTGCCAGCAGACAAACAGGGGACAATCAGCCCCAGCATTTT
TRBJ2-1,TRBV25-1,-,TRBD2,CASSTSGRGSYNEQFF,TGTGCCAGCAGTACTAGCGGGAGGGGGTCCTACAATGAGCAGTTCTTC
TRBJ2-5,TRBV11-2,-,TRBD1,CASSSVWTGQETQYF,TGTGCCAGCAGCTCAGTATGGACAGGGCAAGAGACCCAGTACTTC
TRBJ2-1,TRBV7-9,-,TRBD2,CASSLETSGSNEQFF,TGTGCCAGCAGCTTAGAGACTAGCGGAAGCAATGAGCAGTTCTTC
TRBJ2-3,TRBV6-1,-,-,CATRVELGADTQYF,TGTGCCACTAGGGTTGAGCTAGGCGCAGATACGCAGTATTTT
TRBJ1-6,TRBV27,-,-,CASSTYNSPLHF,TGTGCCAGCAGTACCTATAATTCACCCCTCCACTTT